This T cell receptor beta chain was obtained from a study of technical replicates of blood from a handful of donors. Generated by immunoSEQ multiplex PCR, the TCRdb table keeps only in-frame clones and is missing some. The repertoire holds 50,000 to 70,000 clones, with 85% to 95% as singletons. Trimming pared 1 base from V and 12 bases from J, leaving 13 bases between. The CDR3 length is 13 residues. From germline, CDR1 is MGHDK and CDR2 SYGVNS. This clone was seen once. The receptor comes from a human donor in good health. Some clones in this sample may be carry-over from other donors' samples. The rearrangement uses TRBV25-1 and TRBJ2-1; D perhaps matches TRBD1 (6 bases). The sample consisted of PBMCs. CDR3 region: CASSEWGQTGQFF. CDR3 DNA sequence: TGTGCCAGCAGTGAATGGGGACAAACGGGGCAGTTCTTC.